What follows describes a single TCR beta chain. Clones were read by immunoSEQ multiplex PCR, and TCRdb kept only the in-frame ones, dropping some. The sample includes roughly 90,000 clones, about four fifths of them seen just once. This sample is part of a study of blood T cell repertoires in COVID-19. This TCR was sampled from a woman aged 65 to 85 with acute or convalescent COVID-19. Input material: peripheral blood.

The CDR3: CASSLRGGSYNEQFF. The CDR3 DNA reads as TGTGCCAGCAGCCTGAGGGGGGGGTCCTACAATGAGCAGTTCTTC. This chain joins TRBV6-5 and TRBJ2-1; a weak D match, TRBD2 (7 bases). The CDR3 is 15 amino acids. V lost 6 bases and J lost 1, with 13 bases in between. Germline V gene sequence: CDR1 MNHEY, CDR2 SVGAGI.